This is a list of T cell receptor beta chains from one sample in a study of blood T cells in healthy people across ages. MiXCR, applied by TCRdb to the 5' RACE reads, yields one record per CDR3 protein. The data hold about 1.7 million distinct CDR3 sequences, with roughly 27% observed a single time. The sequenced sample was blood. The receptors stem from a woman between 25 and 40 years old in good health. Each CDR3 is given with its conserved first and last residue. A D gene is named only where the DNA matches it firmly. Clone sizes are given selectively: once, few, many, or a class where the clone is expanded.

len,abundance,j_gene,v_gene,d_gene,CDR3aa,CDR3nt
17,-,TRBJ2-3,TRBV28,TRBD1,CASSLFAGTENTDTQYF,TGTGCCAGCAGCCTCTTCGCCGGGACAGAGAACACAGATACGCAGTATTTT
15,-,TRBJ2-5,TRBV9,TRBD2,CASSVDSGGQETQYF,TGTGCCAGCAGCGTGGATAGCGGGGGACAAGAGACCCAGTACTTC
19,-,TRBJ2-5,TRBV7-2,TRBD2,CASSSQWCISGGFEETQYF,TGTGCCAGCAGCTCCCAATGGTGTATTAGCGGGGGGTTTGAAGAGACCCAGTACTTC
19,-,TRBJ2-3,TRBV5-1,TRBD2,CASSLVIASGSVRTDTQYF,TGCGCCAGCAGCTTGGTCATCGCTAGCGGGAGTGTTCGGACAGATACGCAGTATTTT
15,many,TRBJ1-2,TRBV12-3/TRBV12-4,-,CASSSPGRASWGYTF,TGTGCCAGCAGTTCTCCGGGACGGGCCTCATGGGGCTACACCTTC
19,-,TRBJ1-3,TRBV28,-,CASSLSPEGRARGGNTIYF,TGTGCCAGCAGTTTAAGTCCCGAGGGGAGGGCCCGAGGAGGAAACACCATATATTTT
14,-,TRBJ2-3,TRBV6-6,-,CASSYRSGANTQYF,TGTGCCAGCAGTTATCGGTCCGGGGCAAATACGCAGTATTTT
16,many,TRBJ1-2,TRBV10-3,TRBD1,CAISGQEVSANYGYTF,TGTGCCATCAGCGGACAGGAAGTCAGCGCTAACTATGGCTACACCTTC
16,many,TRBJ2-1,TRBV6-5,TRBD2,CASSYSGSGAVNEQFF,TGTGCCAGCAGTTACTCAGGTAGCGGGGCTGTCAATGAGCAGTTCTTC
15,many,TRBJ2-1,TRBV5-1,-,CASSLTTGSHNEQFF,TGCGCCAGCAGCTTGACCACAGGGTCCCACAATGAGCAGTTCTTC
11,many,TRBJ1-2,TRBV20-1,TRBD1,CSATGEGGYTF,TGCAGTGCGACAGGGGAGGGCGGCTACACCTTC
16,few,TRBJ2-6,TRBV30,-,CAWRRQGPSGANVLTF,TGTGCCTGGAGGAGGCAAGGGCCCTCTGGGGCCAACGTCCTGACTTTC
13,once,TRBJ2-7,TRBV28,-,CASSEDSVGEQYF,TGTGCCAGCAGTGAAGACTCAGTTGGCGAGCAGTACTTC